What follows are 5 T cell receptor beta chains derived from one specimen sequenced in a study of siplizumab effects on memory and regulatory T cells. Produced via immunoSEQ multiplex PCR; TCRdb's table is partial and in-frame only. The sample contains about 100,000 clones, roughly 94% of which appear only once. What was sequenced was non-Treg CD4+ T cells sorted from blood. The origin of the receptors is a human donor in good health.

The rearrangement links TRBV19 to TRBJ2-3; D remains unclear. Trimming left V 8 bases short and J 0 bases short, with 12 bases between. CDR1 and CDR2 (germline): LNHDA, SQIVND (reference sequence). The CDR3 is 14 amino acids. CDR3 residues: CASSSSFSTDTQYF. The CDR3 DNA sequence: TGTGCCAGTTCCAGCAGTTTTAGCACAGATACGCAGTATTTT.

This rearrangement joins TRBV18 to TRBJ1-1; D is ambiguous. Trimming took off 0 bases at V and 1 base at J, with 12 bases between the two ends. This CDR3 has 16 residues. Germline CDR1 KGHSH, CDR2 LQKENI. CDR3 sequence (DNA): TGTGCCAGCTCACCACCGTCCAACAGTGGGAACACTGAAGCTTTCTTT. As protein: CASSPPSNSGNTEAFF.

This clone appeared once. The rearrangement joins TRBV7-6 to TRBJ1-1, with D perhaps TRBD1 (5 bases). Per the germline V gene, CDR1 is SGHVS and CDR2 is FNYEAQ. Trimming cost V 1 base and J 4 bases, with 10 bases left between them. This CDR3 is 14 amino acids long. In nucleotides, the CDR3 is TGTGCCAGCAGCTTAGGGGGACGATTCACTGAAGCTTTCTTT. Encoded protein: CASSLGGRFTEAFF.

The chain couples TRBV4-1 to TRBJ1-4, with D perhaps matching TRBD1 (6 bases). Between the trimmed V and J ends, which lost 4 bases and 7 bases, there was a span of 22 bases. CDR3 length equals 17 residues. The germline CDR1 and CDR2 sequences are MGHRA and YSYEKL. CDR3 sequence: CASSRLGGEGLIEKLFF. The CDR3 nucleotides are TGCGCCAGCAGCCGGCTTGGGGGCGAAGGGTTGATTGAAAAACTGTTTTTT.

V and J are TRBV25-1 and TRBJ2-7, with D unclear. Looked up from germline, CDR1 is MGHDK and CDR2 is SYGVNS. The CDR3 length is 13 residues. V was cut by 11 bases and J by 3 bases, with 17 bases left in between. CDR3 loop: CASARDTNYEQYF. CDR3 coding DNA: TGTGCCTCTGCCCGAGACACCAACTACGAGCAGTACTTC.